The rows below give T cell receptor beta chains drawn from one sample of a study of CD8+CD57+ T cells in acquired aplastic anemia. TCRdb processed the reads anew with MiXCR; each CDR3 protein has one entry. The sample records some 210,000 distinct CDR3 sequences, roughly 57% being singletons. Sequenced: sorted CD4+, CD8+, or CD8+CD57+ T cells (not recorded which) from PBMCs. These receptors originate from a human donor in good health. Each CDR3 is given with its conserved first and last residue. Each record gives: D gene, V gene, clone size, J gene, CDR3 DNA, CDR3 protein. A D gene is named only where the DNA matches it firmly. Clone size is not always given. Where it is, it says once, few, many or a class for expanded clones.

NA	TRBV5-5	NA	TRBJ1-1	TGTGCCAGCAGTGAACCGTACACTGAAGCTTTCTTT	CASSEPYTEAFF
TRBD1	TRBV20-1	NA	TRBJ2-2	TGCAGTGCCCCACCCTTGAACAGGGGGCCAGGCCTGAACACCGGGGAGCTGTTTTTT	CSAPPLNRGPGLNTGELFF
TRBD2	TRBV11-2	NA	TRBJ2-5	TGTGCCAGCAGCTTTAGCGGGAGAGGGTACCAAGAGACCCAGTACTTC	CASSFSGRGYQETQYF
NA	TRBV12-3/TRBV12-4	many	TRBJ1-5	TGTGCCAGCAGACAGCTAGAGTATAGTAATCAGCCCCAGCATTTT	CASRQLEYSNQPQHF
TRBD2	TRBV24-1	many	TRBJ2-7	TGTGCCACCAGTGATCCAAATAGCGGGAGGGCCCACGAGCAGTACTTC	CATSDPNSGRAHEQYF
NA	TRBV24-1	NA	TRBJ2-1	TGTGCCACCAGTGCCCTACGGGGGCGCGATAGAAATGAGCAGTTCTTC	CATSALRGRDRNEQFF
NA	TRBV6-5	NA	TRBJ2-7	TGTGCCACCTCTGGGGCGGCGGGGGCTTACGAGCAGTACTTC	CATSGAAGAYEQYF
TRBD2	TRBV10-3	NA	TRBJ2-3	TGTGCCATCAGTTCCATAGCGGGGGGCACAGATACGCAGTATTTT	CAISSIAGGTDTQYF
TRBD1	TRBV6-1	NA	TRBJ1-1	TGTGCCAGCAGGGGAGACAGGGCTACTGAAGCTTTCTTT	CASRGDRATEAFF
NA	TRBV7-6	NA	TRBJ2-2	TGTGCCAGCAGCTTAGTACAGGGCGGGAACACCGGGGAGCTGTTTTTT	CASSLVQGGNTGELFF
TRBD2	TRBV27	many	TRBJ2-7	TGTGCCAGCAGTTTATTAGGACTAGCGGGAGCCTACGAGCAGTACTTC	CASSLLGLAGAYEQYF
NA	TRBV29-1	NA	TRBJ2-1	TGCAGCGTTGAAGTGGTAAAAAATGAGCAGTTCTTC	CSVEVVKNEQFF
TRBD2	TRBV7-9	many	TRBJ2-1	TGTGCCAGCAGCCCTGAAGCGGGGGACTCCTACAATGAGCAGTTCTTC	CASSPEAGDSYNEQFF
NA	TRBV14	many	TRBJ1-1	TGTGCCAGCAGCCGAGGGGACGGTGACACTGAAGCTTTCTTT	CASSRGDGDTEAFF
TRBD1	TRBV20-1	few	TRBJ1-6	TGCAGTGCTAGAGACTTACAGGGGGCTCAATCACCCCTCCACTTT	CSARDLQGAQSPLHF
NA	TRBV19	many	TRBJ2-7	TGTGCCAGTAGTTCGGACACATCCTCCTACGAGCAGTACTTC	CASSSDTSSYEQYF
NA	TRBV5-1	few	TRBJ2-3	TGCGCCAGCAGCTTGTCGGCTCTCACAGATACGCAGTATTTT	CASSLSALTDTQYF
NA	TRBV2	few	TRBJ1-1	TGTGCCAGAAAAAGACAGTCTAGAGCTGAAGCTTTCTTT	CARKRQSRAEAFF
TRBD1	TRBV29-1	many	TRBJ2-2	TGCAGCGTTGACGTTAAGGGGACAGGCGACTACACCGGGGAGCTGTTTTTT	CSVDVKGTGDYTGELFF